This T cell receptor (beta chain) originates from a study of blood T cell repertoires in COVID-19. About the research overall: Collection of acute and convalescent COVID-19 samples took place in the United States, Italy and Spain. T cells, B-cell-depleted T cells, or PBMCs supplied cDNA or gDNA.

In the study's own analysis: Quantification of nucleated cells was approximated via reference gene primer amplification. Profiling relied on immunoSEQ multiplex PCR, and the TCRdb table lists in-frame clones only, not all of them. The V and J calls and clone size were taken over from that table, and D and trimming were inferred from the DNA. Among 65,000 to 95,000 clones listed, roughly nine tenths were seen once. This clonotype was obtained from a man aged 25 to 45 with acute or convalescent COVID-19. Material for sequencing was peripheral blood.

This CDR3 is CAIRTSYEQYF. The DNA for the CDR3 is TGTGCCATCAGGACTAGCTACGAGCAGTACTTC. This chain joins TRBV10-3 and TRBJ2-7, with D perhaps matching TRBD2 (6 bases). V was clipped by 6 bases and J by 3 bases, with 6 bases between them. Germline V lookup: CDR1 ENHRY, CDR2 SYGVKD. There are 11 residues in the CDR3.